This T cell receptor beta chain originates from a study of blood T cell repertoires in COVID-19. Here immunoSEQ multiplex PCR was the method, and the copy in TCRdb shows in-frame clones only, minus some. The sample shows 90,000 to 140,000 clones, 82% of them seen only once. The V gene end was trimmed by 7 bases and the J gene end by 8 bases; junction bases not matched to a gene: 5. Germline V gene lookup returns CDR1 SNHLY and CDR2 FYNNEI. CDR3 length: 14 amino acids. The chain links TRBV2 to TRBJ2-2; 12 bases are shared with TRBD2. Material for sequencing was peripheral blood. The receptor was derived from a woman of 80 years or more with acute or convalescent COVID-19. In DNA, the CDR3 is TGTGCCAGCACCCTGACTAGCGGGAGTGGGGAGCTGTTTTTT. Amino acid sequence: CASTLTSGSGELFF.